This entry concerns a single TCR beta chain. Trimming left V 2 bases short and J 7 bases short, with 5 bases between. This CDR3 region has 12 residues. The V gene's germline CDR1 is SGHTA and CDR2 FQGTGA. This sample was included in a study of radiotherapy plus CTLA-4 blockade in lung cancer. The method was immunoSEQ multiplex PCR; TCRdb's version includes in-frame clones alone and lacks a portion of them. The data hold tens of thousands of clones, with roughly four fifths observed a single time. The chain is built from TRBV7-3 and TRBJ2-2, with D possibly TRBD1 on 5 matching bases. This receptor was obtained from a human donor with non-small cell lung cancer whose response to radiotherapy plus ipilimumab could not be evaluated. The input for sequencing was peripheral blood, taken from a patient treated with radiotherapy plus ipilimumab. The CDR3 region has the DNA TGTGCCAGCAGCTTACAGGGCGGGGAGCTGTTTTTT. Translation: CASSLQGGELFF.